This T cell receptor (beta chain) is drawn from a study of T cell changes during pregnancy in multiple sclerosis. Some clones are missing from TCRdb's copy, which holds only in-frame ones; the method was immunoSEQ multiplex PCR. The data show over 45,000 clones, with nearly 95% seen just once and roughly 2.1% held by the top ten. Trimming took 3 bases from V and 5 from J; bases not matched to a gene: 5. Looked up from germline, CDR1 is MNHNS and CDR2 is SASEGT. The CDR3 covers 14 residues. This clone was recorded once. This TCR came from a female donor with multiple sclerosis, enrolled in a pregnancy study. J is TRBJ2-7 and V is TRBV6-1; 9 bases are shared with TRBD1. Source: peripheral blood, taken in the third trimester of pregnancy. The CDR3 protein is CASSETWTGDEQYF. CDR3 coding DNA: TGTGCCAGCAGTGAGACATGGACAGGGGACGAGCAGTACTTC.